Below, 8 T cell receptor beta chains from the same sample are listed, as sequenced in a study of T cell repertoires in cytomegalovirus infection. The antigens these receptors bind are not known. TCRdb ran MiXCR on the reads and lists one entry per CDR3 protein. The table shows about 570,000 distinct CDR3 sequences, with about 40% occurring only once. The sample consisted of cultured PBMCs, taken from culture after CMV antigen stimulation. Receptors were obtained from a human donor in good health (CMV status not recorded). Some clones in this sample may be carry-over from other donors' samples.

CDR3 sequence (DNA): TGTGCCAGCAGGACAGGGGCATACAATGAGCAGTTCTTC. Its protein is CASRTGAYNEQFF. The chain couples TRBV2 to TRBJ2-1, with 8 bases matching TRBD1. V was pared by 6 bases and J by 4 bases, with 2 bases of the junction left unmatched. CDR1 SNHLY and CDR2 FYNNEI come from the germline V gene. The CDR3 is 13 amino acids.

This clonotype was observed a few times. This chain joins TRBV7-8 and TRBJ2-7, with a possible D match to TRBD1 (5 bases). V was pared by 6 bases and J by 5 bases, with 17 bases between. The CDR3 loop spans 14 amino acids. Germline V gives CDR1 SGHVS, CDR2 FQNEAQ. CDR3 sequence (DNA): TGTGCCAGCAGGTCCTCAGGGAACTTGAACGAGCAGTACTTC. Translating it yields CASRSSGNLNEQYF.

This clonotype was recorded a few times. The chain joins TRBV19 to TRBJ2-3; D uncertain. Germline CDR1 LNHDA, CDR2 SQIVND (reference sequence). CDR3 length equals 15 residues. V lost 2 bases, J lost 0 bases, and 9 bases lay in between. The CDR3 DNA follows: TGTGCCAGTAGTATAAGTGGTGGTAGCACAGATACGCAGTATTTT. Translation: CASSISGGSTDTQYF.

This chain uses TRBV7-9 with TRBJ1-3; D possibly corresponds to TRBD1 (6 bases). Trimming left V 4 bases short and J 0 bases short, with 16 bases between. From germline, CDR1 is SEHNR and CDR2 FQNEAQ (reference sequence). This CDR3 is built from 17 residues. CDR3 bases: TGTGCCAGCAGCTCAGATCGACAGGCAATCTCTGGAAACACCATATATTTT. Its protein is CASSSDRQAISGNTIYF.

The rearrangement joins TRBV11-2 to TRBJ2-1, with a possible D match to TRBD2 (6 bases). Germline loops: CDR1 SGHAT, CDR2 FQNNGV. The CDR3 is 16 amino acids. The V end lost 4 bases, the J end lost 2 bases, and 15 bases lay between the germline ends. The CDR3 DNA is TGTGCCAGCAGCTCCTTCGGGCGGGGAACCTACAATGAGCAGTTCTTC. Its translation is CASSSFGRGTYNEQFF.

For this clonotype: At one end, the junction sequence differs from germline, possibly due to a read error. J is TRBJ2-1 and V is TRBV7-4, with 9 bases that match TRBD2. The CDR3 has 15 residues. Germline loops: CDR1 SGHVT, CDR2 SQSDAQ. CDR3 protein: CAGREAGGHYNEQFF. The CDR3 coding sequence is TGTGCCGGCAGGGAAGCGGGGGGCCATTACAATGAGCAGTTCTTC.

This sequence joins TRBV20-1 and TRBJ2-1; 12 bases are shared with TRBD2. CDR1 and CDR2 from the germline V gene are DFQATT and SNEGSKA (reference sequence). The CDR3 runs to 16 residues. V dropped 5 bases and J dropped 0; count of bases not matched to a gene: 5. The CDR3 reads CSARTSGALSYNEQFF. The CDR3 DNA reads TGCAGTGCTCGGACTAGCGGGGCCCTCTCCTACAATGAGCAGTTCTTC.

The chain couples TRBV20-1 to TRBJ2-1; D possibly uses TRBD1 or TRBD2 (6 bases each). Trimming left V 3 bases short and J 2 bases short, with 11 bases between. The CDR3 is made up of 14 amino acids. Looked up from germline, CDR1 is DFQATT and CDR2 is SNEGSKA (reference sequence). The CDR3 sequence: CSASRGAAYNEQFF. As DNA, the CDR3 is TGCAGTGCTAGTAGGGGGGCGGCCTACAATGAGCAGTTCTTC.